This T cell receptor (beta chain) was documented in a study of blood T cell repertoires in COVID-19. Produced via immunoSEQ multiplex PCR; TCRdb's table is partial and in-frame only. The sample consists of fewer than 300,000 clones, 85% of them appearing once. Germline V gene lookup returns CDR1 MDHEN and CDR2 SYDVKM. The CDR3 covers 14 residues. The ends were cut back, 2 bases at V and 0 bases at J, with 8 bases in the middle. Among Cohort 3 donors, those recovered had two negative PCRs, clearance, or symptom resolution. V is TRBV28 and J is TRBJ2-7, with D possibly TRBD1 on 6 matching bases. The sequenced sample was PBMCs or T cells enriched from blood (not recorded which). The origin of this receptor is a woman in her forties or fifties who had recovered from COVID-19. The CDR3 DNA is TGTGCCAGCAGTTTAACAGGGACCTCCTACGAGCAGTACTTC. This translates into CASSLTGTSYEQYF.